This T cell receptor (beta chain) originates from a study of cytomegalovirus exposure and HLA in healthy donors. The PCR made use of 60 Vbeta and 13 Jbeta primers. Generated by immunoSEQ multiplex PCR, the TCRdb table keeps only in-frame clones and is missing some. The sample lists roughly 110,000 clones; around 80% were seen once. Per the germline V gene, CDR1 is MNHNY and CDR2 is SVGAGI (reference sequence). This CDR3 region has 13 residues. The ends lost 8 bases at V and 5 bases at J; junction bases unmatched: 7. The specimen sequenced was PBMCs. This sequence was found in a man between 25 and 39 years old in good health and CMV-seropositive. The rearrangement joins TRBV6-6 to TRBJ2-5; 8 bases line up with TRBD2. Here the CDR3 DNA reads TGTGCCAGCGGGCTTTTAGCGGGGGAGACCCAGTACTTC. Translated, it gives CASGLLAGETQYF.